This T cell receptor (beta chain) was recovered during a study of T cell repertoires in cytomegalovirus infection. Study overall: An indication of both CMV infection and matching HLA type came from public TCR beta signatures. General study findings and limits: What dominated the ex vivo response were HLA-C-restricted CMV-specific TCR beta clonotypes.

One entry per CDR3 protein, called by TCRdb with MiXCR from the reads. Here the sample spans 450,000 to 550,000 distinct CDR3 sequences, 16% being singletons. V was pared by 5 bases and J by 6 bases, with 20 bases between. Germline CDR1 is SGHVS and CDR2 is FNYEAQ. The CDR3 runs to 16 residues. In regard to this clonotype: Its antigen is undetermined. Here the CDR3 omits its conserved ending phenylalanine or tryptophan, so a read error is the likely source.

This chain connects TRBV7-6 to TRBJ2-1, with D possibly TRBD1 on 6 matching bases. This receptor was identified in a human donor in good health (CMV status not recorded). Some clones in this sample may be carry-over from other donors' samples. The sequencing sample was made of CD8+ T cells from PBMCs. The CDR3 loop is CASSPPDWGPSNEQFL. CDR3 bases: TGTGCCAGCAGCCCCCCCGACTGGGGGCCCAGCAATGAGCAGTTCTTA.